The 17 T cell receptor beta chains below all came from one sample that was sequenced in a study of blood T cell repertoires in COVID-19. The protocol was immunoSEQ multiplex PCR, while the TCRdb copy is restricted to in-frame clones and leaves out a portion. This sample carries around 57,000 clones, around 90% of them seen once, and the ten largest clones take under 9%. Material: peripheral blood. The receptors derive from a man aged 50 to 60 with active COVID-19.

The chain links TRBV7-2 to TRBJ2-1, with D maybe TRBD1 (7 bases). Trimming cost V 8 bases and J 8 bases, with 16 bases left between them. The CDR3 consists of 13 residues. The germline V gene encodes CDR1 SGHTA and CDR2 FQGNSA. DNA of the CDR3: TGTGCCAGCGCCGAGACAGGGAGGCATGAGCAGTTCTTC. Protein sequence: CASAETGRHEQFF.

V is TRBV5-1 and J is TRBJ1-2, with TRBD1 identical over 7 bases. This CDR3 region has 15 residues. Unmatched junction bases numbered 10, after V lost 4 bases and J lost 4 bases. The V gene's germline CDR1 is SGHRS and CDR2 YFSETQ. The CDR3 loop reads CASSPRQGVGYGYTF. In nucleotides, the CDR3 is TGCGCCAGCAGCCCCAGACAGGGTGTCGGCTATGGCTACACCTTC.

The chain has TRBV30 and TRBJ2-3; a weak D match, TRBD1 (6 bases). Trimming shortened V by 5 bases and J by 0 bases, and 12 bases separated the two germline ends. Germline V gives CDR1 GTSNPN, CDR2 SVGIG (reference sequence). This CDR3 is 14 amino acids long. CDR3 nucleotide sequence: TGTGCCTGGGAACAGGGTTTTAGCACAGATACGCAGTATTTT. Encoded protein: CAWEQGFSTDTQYF.

The DNA for the CDR3 is TGTGCCAGCAGCCAACTAGGAACTGATACGCAGTATTTT. Its protein product is CASSQLGTDTQYF. The chain uses TRBV3-1 (or the pseudogene TRBV3-2) and TRBJ2-3, with D unresolved. The germline V gene has CDR1 LGHDT and CDR2 YNNKEL (reference sequence). The V gene lost 2 bases and the J gene lost 6 bases, with 9 bases spanning the gap. The CDR3 covers 13 residues.

The V call is TRBV23-1, the J call TRBJ1-5; D is uncertain. TRBV23-1 is an ORF, with its function uncertain. The V and J ends lost 4 bases and 10 bases respectively, with 23 bases between them. CDR3 length: 16 residues. In DNA, the CDR3 is TGCGCCAGCAGTCCCCTTCGAGCCAGGTATGACAAACCCCAGCATTTT. Its protein product is CASSPLRARYDKPQHF.

V gene TRBV7-3 combines with J gene TRBJ2-3; D unclear. CDR1 SGHTA and CDR2 FQGTGA come from the germline V gene. Trimming shortened V by 8 bases and J by 1 base, and 7 bases separated the two germline ends. The length of the CDR3 is 12 residues. CDR3 in DNA: TGTGCCAGCGGCACCCGCACAGATACGCAGTATTTT. It translates to CASGTRTDTQYF.

The chain recombines TRBV28 with TRBJ1-4; the match to TRBD1 covers 7 bases. Germline lookup yields CDR1 MDHEN and CDR2 SYDVKM. The CDR3 loop spans 16 amino acids. V dropped 5 bases and J dropped 5; count of bases not matched to a gene: 11. The CDR3 DNA reads TGTGCCAGCAGTATTCCTTTGACAGGGACCAATGAAAAACTGTTTTTT. Amino acid sequence: CASSIPLTGTNEKLFF.

The chain links TRBV4-1 to TRBJ1-2; no definite D call. Germline V gene sequence: CDR1 MGHRA, CDR2 YSYEKL. Between the trimmed V and J ends, which lost 4 bases and 4 bases, there was a span of 13 bases. The CDR3 has 14 amino acids. DNA for the CDR3: TGCGCCAGCAGCCCACCCACAGCATCCTATGGCTACACCTTC. Amino acid sequence: CASSPPTASYGYTF.

The chain employs TRBV28 and TRBJ1-4, with D possibly TRBD1 on 5 matching bases. Trimming took 3 bases from V and 8 from J, leaving 7 bases between them. This CDR3 spans 12 amino acids. CDR1 is MDHEN and CDR2 is SYDVKM in the germline V gene. The CDR3 is CASSFKGEKLFF. The DNA for the CDR3 is TGTGCCAGCAGTTTTAAGGGGGAAAAACTGTTTTTT.

The chain carries TRBV28 and TRBJ1-1, with D perhaps matching TRBD1 (6 bases). This CDR3 is 16 amino acids long. Germline CDR1 is MDHEN and CDR2 is SYDVKM. Trimming removed 1 base at V and 10 bases at J, with 22 bases between. The CDR3 DNA sequence: TGTGCCAGCAGTTTATTAGCTGGGACATTCTTGCGAGGAGCTTTCTTT. Its protein is CASSLLAGTFLRGAFF.

J is TRBJ2-2 and V is TRBV18; 7 nucleotides agree with TRBD2. After removal of 4 bases from V and 4 bases from J, the junction contained 9 bases not matched to a gene. CDR3 size: 16 residues. Germline CDR1 and CDR2: KGHSH and LQKENI. CDR3 sequence reads: CASSQSWGGSTGELFF. CDR3 DNA sequence: TGTGCCAGCTCACAATCCTGGGGAGGGAGCACCGGGGAGCTGTTTTTT.

The gene calls are TRBV2 and TRBJ2-2, with 7 bases identical to TRBD2. J lost 6 bases, V lost 3 bases, and 10 bases had no gene match. The CDR3 length is 16 residues. CDR1 and CDR2 from the germline V gene are SNHLY and FYNNEI. CDR3 residues: CASSEQGGSVAGELFF. The CDR3 coding sequence is TGTGCCAGCAGTGAGCAAGGCGGGAGCGTGGCCGGGGAGCTGTTTTTT.

The chain links TRBV6-5 to TRBJ1-1; D possibly corresponds to TRBD1 (5 bases). Trimming stripped 2 bases from V and 8 bases from J, with 12 bases between. Looked up from germline, CDR1 is MNHEY and CDR2 is SVGAGI. This CDR3 region has 13 residues. The CDR3 here is CASSYHQGWEAFF. CDR3 in DNA: TGTGCCAGCAGTTACCACCAGGGCTGGGAAGCTTTCTTT.

The J gene is TRBJ2-7, the V gene TRBV20-1; maybe TRBD2 (5 bases). The V and J ends lost 5 bases and 7 bases respectively, with 12 bases between them. Germline CDR1 DFQATT, CDR2 SNEGSKA (reference sequence). This CDR3 spans 11 amino acids. CDR3 coding DNA: TGCAGTGCTCTAAGGAGGCCTGAGCAGTACTTC. It translates to CSALRRPEQYF.

The chain links TRBV28 to TRBJ2-3, with 9 bases lining up with TRBD2. The CDR3 runs 16 residues. CDR1 is MDHEN, CDR2 SYDVKM, per germline. V lost 3 bases and J lost 2; bases outside the gene matches: 6. The CDR3 sequence is CASSLSSGGFTDTQYF. The CDR3 bases are TGTGCCAGCAGTTTGTCCAGCGGGGGGTTCACAGATACGCAGTATTTT.

This clone has only a few counts. This rearrangement joins TRBV9 to TRBJ2-7; D remains unclear. CDR3 length: 15 amino acids. V was clipped by 0 bases and J by 0 bases, with 10 bases between them. The germline V gene has CDR1 SGDLS and CDR2 YYNGEE. Written as DNA, the CDR3 is TGTGCCAGCAGCGTAGATGCGGCGGCCTCCTACGAGCAGTACTTC. It encodes CASSVDAAASYEQYF.

The J gene is TRBJ2-7, the V gene TRBV27; TRBD2 matches 9 bases. Per the germline V gene, CDR1 is MNHEY and CDR2 is SMNVEV (reference sequence). The V and J ends lost 3 bases and 2 bases, in that order; junction bases with no gene match: 5. This CDR3 is 15 amino acids long. The CDR3 spells CASSLSGGSPYEQYF. CDR3 in DNA: TGTGCCAGCAGTTTGAGCGGGGGGTCCCCCTACGAGCAGTACTTC.